One sample yielded the 10 T cell receptor beta chains listed below, sequenced in a study of blood T cell repertoires in COVID-19 (TCRdb year 2020). The library came from the immunoSEQ multiplex PCR assay. Not all clones reach the TCRdb copy of this immuneACCESS table, which keeps in-frame sequences only. Checked studies attribute under half of the gap to unresolved V genes and leave the rest unexplained. In all, the sample holds approximately 150,000 clones, and more than 65% of those were seen once. The ten top clones hold more than 8.5% of the sample. The sequenced sample was peripheral blood. These receptors originate from a man in his fifties or sixties with active or convalescent COVID-19.

V usage is TRBV9 and J usage is TRBJ2-1; D ambiguous. The V end lost 0 bases, the J end lost 0 bases, and 13 bases lay between the germline ends. The CDR3 length is 17 residues. Germline CDR1 is SGDLS and CDR2 is YYNGEE. CDR3 coding DNA: TGTGCCAGCAGCGTAGGGAGCCTAACGCCCTCCTACAATGAGCAGTTCTTC. It translates to CASSVGSLTPSYNEQFF.

V usage is TRBV27 and J usage is TRBJ2-1; 7 nucleotides line up with TRBD2. V lost 4 bases to trimming and J lost 5 bases; unmatched junction nucleotides: 5. Germline loops: CDR1 MNHEY, CDR2 SMNVEV (reference sequence). CDR3 length: 14 amino acids. CDR3 in DNA: TGTGCCAGCAGTTCCCCTAGCGGTGACAATGAGCAGTTCTTC. Amino acids: CASSSPSGDNEQFF.

The chain combines TRBV6-1 with TRBJ1-1, with a weak D call TRBD1 (6 bases). V lost 2 bases to trimming and J lost 1 base, with 8 bases between them. Germline V gene lookup returns CDR1 MNHNS and CDR2 SASEGT. The CDR3 is 14 amino acids. CDR3 sequence reads: CASSERGGNTEAFF. CDR3 DNA: TGTGCCAGCAGTGAACGAGGGGGGAACACTGAAGCTTTCTTT.

The chain joins TRBV19 to TRBJ2-1; TRBD1 might be the D (6 bases). The V gene lost 5 bases and the J gene lost 7 bases, with 15 bases spanning the gap. CDR1 LNHDA and CDR2 SQIVND come from the germline V gene (reference sequence). The CDR3 totals 14 residues. CDR3 coding DNA: TGTGCCAGTAGTCCCCGACAGGAGTCGAATGAGCAGTTCTTC. It specifies CASSPRQESNEQFF.

This chain connects TRBV27 to TRBJ2-5; the match to TRBD2 covers 7 bases. V lost 5 bases, J lost 7 bases, and 16 bases stayed unmatched. The CDR3 is 16 residues long. Germline assignment: CDR1 MNHEY and CDR2 SMNVEV (reference sequence). Written as DNA, the CDR3 is TGTGCCAGCAGTCCTTTTGCGGGAGAGGCGGCAGGGACCCAGTACTTC. It is translated as CASSPFAGEAAGTQYF.

The chain couples TRBV21-1 to TRBJ1-6; TRBD1 is taken as the D call from the table, unchecked against the DNA. TRBV21-1 is given as a pseudogene. The CDR3 has 14 residues. CDR3 sequence (DNA): TGTGCCAGCATCCCGGACAGGGAGAATTCACCCCTCCACTTT. This encodes CASIPDRENSPLHF.

This clone was seen just once. This rearrangement joins TRBV11-2 to TRBJ1-2; D call uncertain. Germline CDR1 and CDR2: SGHAT and FQNNGV. V lost 2 bases to trimming and J lost 1 base, with 14 bases between them. The CDR3 consists of 16 residues. The DNA of the CDR3 is TGTGCCAGCAGCTTACACCCAATGGGAGTTAACTATGGCTACACCTTC. The encoded protein is CASSLHPMGVNYGYTF.

The rearrangement joins TRBV7-2 to TRBJ1-1; 9 nucleotides line up with TRBD1. From germline, CDR1 is SGHTA and CDR2 FQGNSA. After removal of 3 bases from V and 0 bases from J, the junction contained 2 bases not matched to a gene. The CDR3 runs to 15 residues. This CDR3 is CASSLDRGMNTEAFF. As DNA, the CDR3 is TGTGCCAGCAGCTTGGACAGGGGAATGAACACTGAAGCTTTCTTT.

The chain couples TRBV4-3 to TRBJ2-3; the D gene is possibly TRBD2 (6 bases). Germline values: CDR1 LGHNA, CDR2 YSLEER. This CDR3 is 15 amino acids long. Trimming pared 1 base from V and 4 bases from J, leaving 12 bases between. The CDR3 DNA sequence: TGCGCCAGCAGCCAAGTGTACGGGGGTGCAGATACGCAGTATTTT. This gives the protein CASSQVYGGADTQYF.

The chain joins TRBV4-1 to TRBJ2-1; 10 bases line up with TRBD1. Germline V gene sequence: CDR1 MGHRA, CDR2 YSYEKL. The CDR3 runs 16 residues. J was trimmed by 8 bases and V by 3 bases; bases with no gene match: 10. CDR3 nucleotide sequence: TGCGCCAGCAGCCAGGGCCCGGGACAGGGGAGTCATGAGCAGTTCTTC. This codes for CASSQGPGQGSHEQFF.